This T cell receptor (beta chain) is drawn from a study of T cell responses to AZD1222 COVID-19 vaccine. Study-wide findings and caveats: At 160-218 and 743-854, vaccine-associated CD4 TCRs were dominant, and they spanned spike.

V lost 5 bases and J 1 base, leaving 3 bases between the germline ends. The CDR3 loop spans 12 amino acids. CDR1 is SEHNR and CDR2 is FQNEAQ in the germline V gene (reference sequence). Clones were read by immunoSEQ multiplex PCR, and TCRdb kept only the in-frame ones, dropping some. Here the sample table reports 150,000 or so clones. Notes on this clone: The antigen is unknown.

The chain carries TRBV7-9 and TRBJ1-3; unclear D gene. This receptor was identified in an adult in good health. Sample: peripheral blood. The CDR3 DNA sequence: TGTGCCAGCAGCCGATCTGGAAACACCATATATTTT. This encodes CASSRSGNTIYF.